Below are 6 T cell receptor beta chains sequenced from a single sample in a study of blood T cell repertoires in COVID-19 (dated by TCRdb to about 2020). Library preparation used the immunoSEQ multiplex PCR assay. TCRdb carries this immuneACCESS record with in-frame sequences only. Its versions omit some clonotypes, under half of them owing to an unresolved V gene in the studies checked, with the rest unexplained. Within this sample are a few hundred thousand clones, with more than 70% of them counted one time only. The top ten clones comprise 1.6% of the sample. Sequencing used peripheral blood. Receptor source: a young woman with COVID-19, enrolled during active disease.

This chain links TRBV3-1 (or the pseudogene TRBV3-2) with TRBJ1-1, with D possibly matching TRBD1 (5 bases). V was shortened by 2 bases and J by 6 bases, with 16 bases between the two germline ends. The germline V gene encodes CDR1 LGHDT and CDR2 YNNKEL (reference sequence). The CDR3 is made up of 15 amino acids. CDR3 bases: TGTGCCAGCAGCCAAAACCAGGGTCTTATGTCTGAAGCTTTCTTT. This encodes CASSQNQGLMSEAFF.

J is TRBJ1-3 and V is TRBV6-4, with D unresolved. Trimming took 4 bases from V and 0 from J, leaving 10 bases between them. The CDR3 loop spans 15 amino acids. Germline CDR1 and CDR2: MRHNA and SNTAGT. The CDR3 DNA follows: TGTGCCAGCAGTGGGACTGTTAGCTCTGGAAACACCATATATTTT. Translating gives CASSGTVSSGNTIYF.

V and J are TRBV5-6 and TRBJ2-1; 8 bases agree with TRBD2. V was clipped by 3 bases and J by 5 bases; unmatched bases: 10. The CDR3 totals 16 residues. In germline, CDR1 is SGHDT, CDR2 YYEEEE. The CDR3 DNA sequence: TGTGCCAGCAGCTACGGATGGGGCGGGGGGCACAATGAGCAGTTCTTC. Amino acid sequence: CASSYGWGGGHNEQFF. The whole variable domain, filled in from reference TRBV5-6 and TRBJ2-1, reads DAGVTQSPTHLIKTRGQQVTLRCSPKSGHDTVSWYQQALGQGPQFIFQYYEEEERQRGNFPDRFSGHQFPNYSSELNVNALLLGDSALYLCASSYGWGGGHNEQFFGPGTRLTVL.

J is TRBJ1-2 and V is TRBV14; 8 positions agree with TRBD1. This CDR3 region has 14 residues. From germline, CDR1 is SGHDN and CDR2 FVKESK. Trimming removed 6 bases from V and 1 base from J; junction bases left unmatched: 4. The CDR3 reads CASSTRGRNYGYTF. The CDR3 nucleotides read TGTGCCAGCAGTACCAGGGGGCGTAACTATGGCTACACCTTC.

This clone was counted a few times. The chain links TRBV7-8 to TRBJ1-5; D unresolved. Trimming took 1 base from V and 5 from J, leaving 3 bases between them. CDR1 SGHVS and CDR2 FQNEAQ come from the germline V gene. The CDR3 is 12 amino acids. The CDR3 sequence is CASSLDYQPQHF. CDR3 DNA sequence: TGTGCCAGCAGCTTAGACTATCAGCCCCAGCATTTT.

V and J are TRBV24-1 and TRBJ2-3; D is possibly TRBD2 (5 bases). Germline CDR1 reads KGHDR; CDR2 reads SFDVKD. V was pared by 4 bases and J by 3 bases, with 7 bases between. This CDR3 has 13 residues. The CDR3 DNA reads as TGTGCCACCAGTGAGAGCGGAACAGATACGCAGTATTTT. Translation: CATSESGTDTQYF.